The next 17 T cell receptor beta chains were all read from a single sample in a study of blood T cell repertoires in COVID-19. Data came from immunoSEQ multiplex PCR; TCRdb stores just in-frame clones and leaves some out. The sample shows under 300,000 clones, about four fifths of them seen only once. Sequences were obtained from peripheral blood. The receptors were gathered from a woman younger than 35 with acute or convalescent COVID-19.

The chain is built from TRBV3-1 (or the pseudogene TRBV3-2) and TRBJ1-4; 9 bases map to TRBD1. Per the germline V gene, CDR1 is LGHDT and CDR2 is YNNKEL (reference sequence). The J segment lost 7 bases and the V segment lost 4 bases, leaving 7 bases of the junction unmatched. This CDR3 spans 15 amino acids. This CDR3 reads CASSLMTGGGEKLFF. The CDR3 coding sequence is TGTGCCAGCAGCCTCATGACAGGGGGAGGTGAAAAACTGTTTTTT.

This clone has a handful of counts. The rearrangement links TRBV5-1 to TRBJ2-1, with TRBD2 identical over 15 bases. CDR1 is SGHRS, CDR2 YFSETQ, per germline. Germline trimming cut 4 bases from V and 16 bases from J; bases unmatched to any gene: 12. The CDR3 sequence is 15 residues long. The DNA of the CDR3 is TGCGCCAGCAGCCCCGGGACTAGCGGGAGGAATTCGCTATTCTTC. It translates to CASSPGTSGRNSLFF.

This chain connects TRBV7-6 to TRBJ2-7; the match to TRBD2 covers 7 bases. Germline CDR1 and CDR2: SGHVS and FNYEAQ. The CDR3 spans 15 residues. V gave up 5 bases and J gave up 0 bases; unmatched junction bases: 7. In DNA, the CDR3 is TGTGCCAGCAGCCTTGGACTAGACGGCTCCTACGAGCAGTACTTC. This gives the protein CASSLGLDGSYEQYF. Combining the CDR3 with reference TRBV7-6 and TRBJ2-7 gives the whole variable domain GAGVSQSPRYKVTKRGQDVALRCDPISGHVSLYWYRQALGQGPEFLTYFNYEAQQDKSGLPNDRFSAERPEGSISTLTIQRTEQRDSAMYRCASSLGLDGSYEQYFGPGTRLTVT.

The genes are TRBV28 and TRBJ2-3, with 9 bases identical to TRBD1. Germline CDR1 reads MDHEN; CDR2 reads SYDVKM. This CDR3 comprises 16 residues. V lost 8 bases and J lost 3; bases outside the gene matches: 12. In DNA form, the CDR3 reads TGTGCCAGCGCTATATCGGGGGGACAGGGAACAGATACGCAGTATTTT. The encoded protein is CASAISGGQGTDTQYF.

This clone came up once. The chain couples TRBV5-8 to TRBJ2-2; D unresolved. The germline V gene has CDR1 SGHTS and CDR2 YDEGEE. This CDR3 comprises 18 residues. V shed 2 bases and J shed 0 bases, with 17 bases lying between them. This chain's CDR3 is CASSLMWQSASNTGELFF. CDR3 coding DNA: TGTGCCAGCAGCTTAATGTGGCAAAGCGCCTCGAACACCGGGGAGCTGTTTTTT.

The chain carries TRBV28 and TRBJ1-6; possible D gene TRBD1, 6 bases. Trimming pared 6 bases from V and 7 bases from J, leaving 13 bases between. The CDR3 totals 14 residues. CDR1 is MDHEN, CDR2 SYDVKM, per germline. The CDR3 reads CASRNRVANSPLHF. In DNA form, the CDR3 reads TGTGCCAGCAGAAACAGGGTAGCGAATTCACCCCTCCACTTT.

The chain is built from TRBV5-8 and TRBJ2-5; D is ambiguous. The V and J ends lost 2 bases and 4 bases respectively, with 6 bases between them. Germline loops: CDR1 SGHTS, CDR2 YDEGEE. The CDR3 consists of 12 residues. CDR3 sequence (DNA): TGTGCCAGCAGCTTCTTCTCAGAGACCCAGTACTTC. Residues: CASSFFSETQYF.

The chain recombines TRBV11-2 with TRBJ2-5; D not resolved. This CDR3 is 17 amino acids long. Germline V gene lookup returns CDR1 SGHAT and CDR2 FQNNGV. Deletions cut 4 bases from V and 2 bases from J, with 20 bases between. In DNA form, the CDR3 reads TGTGCCAGCAGCTCACCCTTGGGCCCTAAACTGCAAGAGACCCAGTACTTC. The encoded protein is CASSSPLGPKLQETQYF.

This chain uses TRBV10-3 with TRBJ2-5, with 13 bases lining up with TRBD2. Trimming cost V 4 bases and J 4 bases; bases outside gene matches: 9. CDR1 and CDR2 from the germline V gene are ENHRY and SYGVKD. This CDR3 is 17 amino acids long. The chain's CDR3 is CAISVFGLAGVGETQYF. The CDR3 DNA is TGTGCCATCAGTGTATTCGGACTAGCGGGAGTTGGAGAGACCCAGTACTTC.

This clone was found once. CDR3 region: CASSPTDYDTQYF. The CDR3 coding sequence is TGTGCCAGCAGCCCTACGGACTACGATACGCAGTATTTT. The rearrangement links TRBV7-3 to TRBJ2-3; D is possibly TRBD2 (6 bases). V lost 5 bases, J lost 6 bases, and 12 bases lay in between. The CDR3 sequence is 13 residues long. The germline gives CDR1 SGHTA, CDR2 FQGTGA. The variable domain in full, completed from reference TRBV7-3 and TRBJ2-3, reads GAGVSQTPSNKVTEKGKYVELRCDPISGHTALYWYRQSLGQGPEFLIYFQGTGAADDSGLPNDRFFAVRPEGSVSTLKIQRTERGDSAVYLCASSPTDYDTQYFGPGTRLTVL.

The chain employs TRBV7-2 and TRBJ1-3, with 9 nucleotides matching TRBD1. V lost 5 bases to trimming and J lost 4 bases; unmatched junction nucleotides: 6. This CDR3 contains 15 residues. CDR1 and CDR2 (germline): SGHTA, FQGNSA. CDR3 nucleotides: TGTGCCAGCAGCATTCAGGACAGGGGCGGAAACACCATATATTTT. It specifies CASSIQDRGGNTIYF.

This rearrangement joins TRBV30 to TRBJ2-3; 10 nucleotides align to TRBD2. V gave up 8 bases and J gave up 2 bases; unmatched junction bases: 4. Germline V lookup: CDR1 GTSNPN, CDR2 SVGIG (reference sequence). CDR3 size: 13 residues. CDR3 in amino acids: CARTSGNTDTQYF. The CDR3 region has the DNA TGTGCCAGAACTAGCGGGAACACAGATACGCAGTATTTT. Drawing the rest from reference TRBV30 and TRBJ2-3, the complete variable domain is SQTIHQWPATLVQPVGSPLSLECTVEGTSNPNLYWYRQAAGRGLQLLFYSVGIGQISSEVPQNLSASRPQDRQFILSSKKLLLSDSGFYLCARTSGNTDTQYFGPGTRLTVL.

This clone was seen a few times. V and J are TRBV7-2 and TRBJ1-2, with 8 bases that match TRBD1. The V segment lost 5 bases and the J segment 8 bases; nucleotides outside the gene matches: 7. Germline loops: CDR1 SGHTA, CDR2 FQGNSA. There are 13 residues in the CDR3. CDR3 sequence: CASSMDRVRGYTF. The CDR3 DNA sequence: TGTGCCAGCAGCATGGACAGGGTGCGGGGCTACACCTTC. The entire variable domain, with the rest obtained from reference TRBV7-2 and TRBJ1-2, is as follows: GAGVSQSPSNKVTEKGKDVELRCDPISGHTALYWYRQSLGQGLEFLIYFQGNSAPDKSGLPSDRFSAERTGGSVSTLTIQRTQQEDSAVYLCASSMDRVRGYTFGSGTRLTVV.

This clone was seen only once. This sequence joins TRBV24-1 and TRBJ2-6, with 7 bases lining up with TRBD1. Germline V gives CDR1 KGHDR, CDR2 SFDVKD. V gave up 9 bases and J gave up 1 base; unmatched junction bases: 2. There are 14 residues in the CDR3. Written as DNA, the CDR3 is TGTGCCACCCCACAGGGGTCTGGGGCCAACGTCCTGACTTTC. This sequence encodes CATPQGSGANVLTF.

The chain combines TRBV6-6 with TRBJ1-2; D gene unclear. Trimming pared 6 bases from V and 0 bases from J, leaving 11 bases between. Germline CDR1 and CDR2: MNHNY and SVGAGI (reference sequence). This CDR3 has 14 residues. CDR3 loop: CASSPASPNYGYTF. Here the CDR3 DNA reads TGTGCCAGCAGCCCCGCCAGTCCTAACTATGGCTACACCTTC.

The rearrangement uses TRBV11-3 and TRBJ2-1; D remains ambiguous. The length of the CDR3 is 19 residues. The germline V gene has CDR1 SGHNT and CDR2 YENEEA. Trimming shortened V by 3 bases and J by 3 bases, and 24 bases separated the two germline ends. The CDR3 reads CASSFPKNPRELLYNEQFF. The CDR3 bases are TGTGCCAGCAGCTTCCCGAAGAACCCGAGAGAACTACTCTACAATGAGCAGTTCTTC.

The V call is TRBV3-1 (or the pseudogene TRBV3-2), the J call TRBJ1-5; weak D call: TRBD1 (6 bases). Trimming cost V 5 bases and J 3 bases, with 20 bases left between them. CDR3 length: 17 amino acids. Germline CDR1 and CDR2: LGHDT and YNNKEL (reference sequence). The CDR3 is CASSSRFLTGPNQPQHF. The CDR3 DNA follows: TGTGCCAGCAGCTCACGCTTTCTTACAGGGCCCAATCAGCCCCAGCATTTT.